This TCR beta chain was profiled in a study of blood T cells in healthy people across ages. On this clonotype: Its antigen remains unknown.

CDR3 length: 13 amino acids. CDR1 LNHNV and CDR2 YYDKDF come from the germline V gene (reference sequence). V was pared by 1 base and J by 5 bases, with 6 bases between. PBMCs were isolated at a quantity of at least 7 million per sample. Per sample, extraction of total RNA gave at least 5.5 micrograms in every case. It was with a sample-barcoded 5' primer and a J-beta primer mix that a second PCR of roughly 7 to 12 cycles was run. TCRdb reprocessed the 5' RACE reads via MiXCR and lists one record per CDR3 protein. Altogether around 800,000 distinct CDR3 sequences are present, 50% to 65% being singletons, with the ten largest covering approximately 40%. Whole-study findings and limits: Diversity was higher, and naive CD4+ cells more numerous, in long-lived donors than in aged donors. It was held that the diversity estimates obtained from one million T cells were underestimates.

The chain links TRBV15 to TRBJ2-4, with a tentative D call TRBD2 (5 bases). Sequencing input: blood. This TCR came from a man at least 80 years old in good health. The CDR3 sequence: CATSRAGENIQYF. The CDR3, as DNA: TGTGCCACCAGCAGAGCCGGGGAAAACATTCAGTACTTC.